This T cell receptor beta chain was sequenced for a study of OX40 agonist ivuxolimab in advanced cancers. The repertoire was sequenced with immunoSEQ multiplex PCR; TCRdb's copy has only in-frame clones and lacks some. The table includes 30,000 to 35,000 clones, 65% to 80% detected once. Collection of blood occurred at baseline, at cycle 4 day 1, and at cycle 7 day 1. The CDR3 totals 19 residues. Germline assignment: CDR1 SGHAT and CDR2 FQNNGV. V dropped 4 bases and J dropped 2; count of bases not matched to a gene: 16. Study-wide points: The mean number of expanded clones was higher in CD8+ T cells than in CD4+. Low normalized T-cell clonal expansion was additionally recorded for some nonresponders. CD4+ and CD8+ T cells in blood underwent clonal expansion by week 6 at 0.1 to 3.0 mg/kg.

This clone was picked up one time. The antigen is unknown. This receptor was identified in an adult with an advanced solid tumor such as melanoma, head and neck, liver or kidney cancer. This specimen consisted of CD4+ or CD8+ T cells sorted from blood, obtained in a trial of the OX40 agonist ivuxolimab. This chain connects TRBV11-2 to TRBJ2-3; 9 bases map to TRBD2. The CDR3 DNA reads TGTGCCAGCAGCTCGGTGGCGAGGCGGGGGGGAAACCACACAGATACGCAGTATTTT. Translated, it gives CASSSVARRGGNHTDTQYF.